A selection of T cell receptor beta chains follows, all from one sample in a study of blood T cell repertoires in COVID-19. Data came from immunoSEQ multiplex PCR; TCRdb stores just in-frame clones and leaves some out. The sample has roughly 40,000 clones, 70% to 90% seen once. What was sequenced was peripheral blood. The receptors originated from a woman aged 80 or over with acute or convalescent COVID-19. Both conserved end residues are part of each CDR3. A D gene is named only where the DNA matches it firmly. Only some rows state a clone size, as once, few, many or a class for expanded clones.

-	TRBV23-1	TRBJ2-2	TRBD2	CASSQSRTSGTRGTGELFF	TGCGCCAGCAGTCAATCTCGGACTAGCGGGACCCGGGGCACCGGGGAGCTGTTTTTT
-	TRBV6-1	TRBJ2-1	-	CASSEGGSANEQFF	TGTGCCAGCAGTGAAGGGGGCAGCGCCAATGAGCAGTTCTTC
-	TRBV29-1	TRBJ2-2	-	CSASSPGELFF	TGCAGCGCCTCGAGCCCCGGGGAGCTGTTTTTT
-	TRBV6-6	TRBJ1-3	-	CASSRGGNTIYF	TGTGCCAGCAGTAGGGGAGGAAACACCATATATTTT
medium-sized	TRBV7-9	TRBJ1-1	-	CASSLASTGTEAFF	TGTGCCAGCAGCTTAGCGTCCACAGGGACCGAAGCTTTCTTT
-	TRBV5-1	TRBJ1-1	TRBD1	CASSGGQGIAAFF	TGCGCCAGCAGCGGAGGACAGGGGATAGCAGCTTTCTTT
-	TRBV7-2	TRBJ2-5	-	CASSLARGASREAGTQYF	TGTGCCAGCAGCTTAGCTCGGGGTGCGTCTAGAGAGGCCGGGACCCAGTACTTC
-	TRBV7-6	TRBJ2-7	TRBD2	CASSSQPNTLAGGSYEQYF	TGTGCCAGCAGCTCACAACCCAATACTCTAGCGGGGGGAAGTTACGAGCAGTACTTC
-	TRBV27	TRBJ2-5	TRBD1	CASSFLAGGQETQYF	TGTGCCAGCAGTTTTCTAGCAGGGGGCCAAGAGACCCAGTACTTC
-	TRBV9	TRBJ2-7	TRBD1	CASSARTGGGYEQYF	TGTGCCAGCAGCGCCCGGACAGGAGGTGGGTACGAGCAGTACTTC
-	TRBV2	TRBJ2-5	TRBD2	CASSDRAGVGETQYF	TGTGCCAGCAGTGACCGAGCGGGAGTTGGAGAGACCCAGTACTTC
-	TRBV11-2	TRBJ2-3	TRBD2	CASSGRAGSDTQYF	TGTGCCAGCAGCGGGAGGGCCGGGTCAGATACGCAGTATTTT
-	TRBV7-6	TRBJ2-2	-	CASSPRGRAGTGELFF	TGTGCCAGCAGCCCCCGGGGCAGGGCGGGAACCGGGGAGCTGTTTTTT
few	TRBV14	TRBJ2-1	-	CASSLAVYNEQFF	TGTGCCAGCAGCCTGGCGGTTTACAATGAGCAGTTCTTC
few	TRBV7-9	TRBJ2-7	-	CASSYILHTQGSLDEQYF	TGTGCCAGCAGCTATATCCTTCACACCCAGGGGTCCCTCGACGAGCAGTACTTC
-	TRBV27	TRBJ1-1	TRBD1	CASSPATGEMNTEAFF	TGTGCCAGCAGTCCGGCGACAGGGGAGATGAACACTGAAGCTTTCTTT
medium-sized	TRBV7-8	TRBJ1-5	-	CASSLLQGPSQPQHF	TGTGCCAGCAGCCTTTTGCAGGGTCCCAGTCAGCCCCAGCATTTT
-	TRBV18	TRBJ1-1	-	CASSPLGGLDTEAFF	TGTGCCAGCTCACCACTCGGGGGGCTCGACACTGAAGCTTTCTTT
-	TRBV24-1	TRBJ1-1	TRBD1	CATSDPNRGGTEAFF	TGTGCCACCAGTGATCCTAACAGGGGAGGCACTGAAGCTTTCTTT
-	TRBV5-5	TRBJ2-1	TRBD1	CASSPHQGDNEQFF	TGTGCCAGCAGCCCTCACCAGGGGGACAATGAGCAGTTCTTC
-	TRBV7-2	TRBJ2-3	TRBD2	CASSLDGRGDTQYF	TGTGCCAGCAGCTTAGACGGGAGGGGGGATACGCAGTATTTT
-	TRBV2	TRBJ2-2	-	CASKRDRRDTGELFF	TGTGCCAGCAAGAGGGATCGTAGGGACACCGGGGAGCTGTTTTTT
-	TRBV4-1	TRBJ1-5	-	CASSHQQGNQPQHF	TGCGCCAGCAGCCACCAACAGGGAAATCAGCCCCAGCATTTT
-	TRBV3-1/TRBV3-2	TRBJ2-2	TRBD1	CASSQRQGGGELFF	TGTGCCAGCAGCCAGAGACAGGGTGGCGGGGAGCTGTTTTTT
few	TRBV5-5	TRBJ2-4	TRBD1	CASSLPGQGRAKNIQYF	TGTGCCAGCAGCTTGCCGGGACAGGGTCGAGCCAAAAACATTCAGTACTTC
few	TRBV30	TRBJ2-5	-	CAWSAKETQYF	TGTGCCTGGAGTGCCAAAGAGACCCAGTACTTC
-	TRBV12-3/TRBV12-4	TRBJ1-2	-	CASSLGDNSGYTF	TGTGCCAGCAGTTTAGGGGACAATAGTGGCTACACCTTC
-	TRBV18	TRBJ1-1	-	CASSAQASQTEAFF	TGTGCCAGCTCGGCTCAGGCGAGTCAAACTGAAGCTTTCTTT
-	TRBV29-1	TRBJ2-5	-	CSVGEPTGETQYF	TGCAGCGTTGGGGAACCGACGGGGGAGACCCAGTACTTC
-	TRBV21-1	TRBJ2-7	-	CASSKQGLYEQYF	TGTGCCAGCAGCAAACAGGGATTATACGAGCAGTACTTC
-	TRBV5-1	TRBJ2-7	-	CASSLGQGNGRALYEQYF	TGCGCCAGCAGCTTAGGACAGGGGAACGGGAGGGCCCTCTACGAGCAGTACTTC
once	TRBV27	TRBJ2-2	TRBD2	CASSLLAGSTGELFF	TGTGCCAGCAGTTTACTAGCGGGCTCCACCGGGGAGCTGTTTTTT
-	TRBV10-3	TRBJ2-1	TRBD2	CATALAGGPHNEQFF	TGTGCCACCGCCTTAGCGGGAGGGCCTCACAATGAGCAGTTCTTC
-	TRBV7-2	TRBJ1-5	TRBD1	CASSWGQGVNQPQHF	TGTGCCAGCAGCTGGGGACAGGGGGTTAATCAGCCCCAGCATTTT
-	TRBV7-9	TRBJ1-1	-	CASSFSGRANTEAFF	TGTGCCAGCAGCTTTTCGGGGAGGGCAAACACTGAAGCTTTCTTT
-	TRBV5-6	TRBJ1-2	-	CASSRGGSNYGYTF	TGTGCCAGCAGTCGAGGGGGATCTAACTATGGCTACACCTTC
-	TRBV7-9	TRBJ2-2	-	CASSTRSGGSTGELFF	TGTGCCAGCAGCACCAGGAGCGGTGGATCCACCGGGGAGCTGTTTTTT
few	TRBV5-4	TRBJ2-6	TRBD1	CASRTGDGGANVLTF	TGTGCCAGCAGAACAGGGGATGGAGGGGCCAACGTCCTGACTTTC
-	TRBV6-5	TRBJ2-6	-	CASSYKFSGANVLTF	TGTGCCAGCAGTTACAAGTTTAGTGGGGCCAACGTCCTGACTTTC
-	TRBV2	TRBJ1-5	TRBD1	CASHRQGGNQPQHF	TGTGCCAGCCATCGACAGGGCGGCAATCAGCCCCAGCATTTT
-	TRBV12-5	TRBJ2-3	-	CASGPPGLPSTDTQYF	TGTGCTAGTGGTCCCCCCGGACTCCCAAGCACAGATACGCAGTATTTT
-	TRBV5-1	TRBJ2-5	-	CASNNNQETQYF	TGCGCCAGCAATAATAACCAAGAGACCCAGTACTTC
once	TRBV24-1	TRBJ2-3	TRBD2	CATSDPLAGGTDTQYF	TGTGCCACCAGTGATCCGCTAGCGGGAGGCACAGATACGCAGTATTTT
-	TRBV24-1	TRBJ1-3	-	CATQGRLSGNTIYF	TGTGCCACCCAGGGGCGACTCTCTGGAAACACCATATATTTT
-	TRBV3-1/TRBV3-2	TRBJ1-1	-	CASSPRSAAEAFF	TGTGCCAGCAGTCCTAGATCGGCAGCGGAAGCTTTCTTT
few	TRBV6-5	TRBJ2-5	TRBD2	CASSRTSGGAETQYF	TGTGCCAGCAGTCGGACTAGCGGGGGCGCGGAGACCCAGTACTTC
-	TRBV5-1	TRBJ2-1	TRBD2	CASSLVTSGTNEQFF	TGCGCCAGCAGCTTGGTTACTAGCGGGACCAATGAGCAGTTCTTC
-	TRBV20-1	TRBJ2-7	TRBD2	CSASAPSGRYEQYF	TGCAGTGCTAGTGCCCCTAGCGGGAGATACGAGCAGTACTTC
-	TRBV10-1	TRBJ1-2	-	CASSEQGSYGYTF	TGCGCCAGCAGTGAGCAGGGAAGCTATGGCTACACCTTC
-	TRBV19	TRBJ1-1	TRBD1	CASSTGQAGWNTEAFF	TGTGCCAGTAGTACCGGACAGGCCGGATGGAACACTGAAGCTTTCTTT
-	TRBV6-5	TRBJ2-3	-	CASAGSTDTQYF	TGTGCCAGCGCAGGGAGCACAGATACGCAGTATTTT
-	TRBV25-1	TRBJ1-1	-	CASSTIQGFNTEAFF	TGTGCCAGCAGTACTATACAGGGATTTAACACTGAAGCTTTCTTT
once	TRBV6-5	TRBJ1-1	TRBD1	CASSRPDRQNTEAFF	TGTGCCAGCAGCAGACCGGACAGGCAGAACACTGAAGCTTTCTTT
-	TRBV19	TRBJ2-1	-	CASSAGRGAYKDSNEQFF	TGTGCCAGTAGTGCCGGGAGAGGGGCCTACAAGGACTCAAATGAGCAGTTCTTC
-	TRBV7-9	TRBJ2-7	TRBD2	CASSSTSGRAPEQYF	TGTGCCAGCAGTTCAACTAGCGGGAGGGCCCCCGAGCAGTACTTC
-	TRBV18	TRBJ2-2	TRBD2	CASSPRGTSGTYNTGELFF	TGTGCCAGCTCACCAAGGGGGACTAGCGGGACCTATAACACCGGGGAGCTGTTTTTT
-	TRBV27	TRBJ1-1	TRBD1	CASWPQGLNTEAFF	TGTGCCAGCTGGCCACAGGGGTTGAACACTGAAGCTTTCTTT
-	TRBV5-1	TRBJ2-7	TRBD2	CASSLAASGTSYEQYF	TGCGCCAGCAGCTTGGCGGCTAGCGGGACCTCCTACGAGCAGTACTTC